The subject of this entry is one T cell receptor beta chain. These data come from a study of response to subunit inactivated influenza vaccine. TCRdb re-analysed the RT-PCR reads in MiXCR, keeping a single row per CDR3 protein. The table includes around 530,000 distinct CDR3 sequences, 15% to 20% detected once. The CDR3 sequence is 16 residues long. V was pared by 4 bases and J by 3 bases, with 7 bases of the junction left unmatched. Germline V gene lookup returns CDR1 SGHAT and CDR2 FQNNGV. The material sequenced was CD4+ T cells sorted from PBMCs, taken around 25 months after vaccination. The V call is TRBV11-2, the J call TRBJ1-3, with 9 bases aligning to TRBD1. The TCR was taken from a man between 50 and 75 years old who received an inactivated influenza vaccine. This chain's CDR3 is CASSSWTGAYGNTIYF. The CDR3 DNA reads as TGTGCCAGCAGCTCATGGACAGGGGCTTATGGAAACACCATATATTTT. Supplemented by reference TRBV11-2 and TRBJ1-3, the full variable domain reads EAGVAQSPRYKIIEKRQSVAFWCNPISGHATLYWYQQILGQGPKLLIQFQNNGVVDDSQLPKDRFSAERLKGVDSTLKIQPAKLEDSAVYLCASSSWTGAYGNTIYFGEGSWLTVV.